Listed below are T cell receptor beta chains from one sample, sequenced in a study of CD8 T cells in ankylosing spondylitis. Each CDR3 protein is one row after TCRdb ran MiXCR on the 5' RACE reads. This sample carries roughly 42,000 distinct CDR3 sequences, less than 3.5% of them seen once, and the ten largest clones take approximately 4.4%. Material: blood, either unsorted or a sorted T cell fraction (not recorded which). These receptors were obtained from a male donor with ankylosing spondylitis or in good health (not recorded which). Each CDR3 is given with its conserved first and last residue. The D gene is left open where the match is weak. Expanded clones get a size class; other rows say once, few or many, or leave the size out.

V gene: TRBV9
J gene: TRBJ2-7
clone size: many
D gene: TRBD1
CDR3 protein: CASSVGGGAAYEQYF
CDR3 DNA: TGTGCCAGCAGCGTAGGAGGGGGCGCGGCCTACGAGCAGTACTTC

V gene: TRBV9
J gene: TRBJ2-7
clone size: many
D gene: TRBD1
CDR3 protein: CASSASGTASYEQYF
CDR3 DNA: TGTGCCAGCAGCGCCTCCGGGACAGCCTCCTACGAGCAGTACTTC

V gene: TRBV9
J gene: TRBJ2-5
clone size: many
D gene: NA
CDR3 protein: CASSVAVSPETQYF
CDR3 DNA: TGTGCCAGCAGCGTAGCGGTTAGCCCAGAGACCCAGTACTTC

V gene: TRBV6-4
J gene: TRBJ2-7
clone size: many
D gene: TRBD1
CDR3 protein: CASRAGTGIFDPSYEQYF
CDR3 DNA: TGTGCCAGCAGGGCCGGGACAGGGATTTTTGATCCCTCCTACGAGCAGTACTTC

V gene: TRBV9
J gene: TRBJ2-7
clone size: many
D gene: TRBD1
CDR3 protein: CASNIDRADSEQYF
CDR3 DNA: TGTGCCAGCAACATAGACAGGGCAGATTCCGAGCAGTACTTC

V gene: TRBV9
J gene: TRBJ1-6
clone size: many
D gene: NA
CDR3 protein: CASSVAAARESPLHF
CDR3 DNA: TGTGCCAGCAGCGTAGCGGCGGCCAGGGAATCACCCCTCCACTTT

V gene: TRBV9
J gene: TRBJ2-7
clone size: many
D gene: NA
CDR3 protein: CASSPGGTEYEQYF
CDR3 DNA: TGTGCCAGCAGCCCCGGTGGGACGGAGTACGAGCAGTACTTC

V gene: TRBV9
J gene: TRBJ1-1
clone size: many
D gene: NA
CDR3 protein: CASTGDTEAFF
CDR3 DNA: TGTGCCAGCACCGGGGACACTGAAGCTTTCTTT

V gene: TRBV9
J gene: TRBJ2-5
clone size: many
D gene: NA
CDR3 protein: CASSLGSLFKETQYF
CDR3 DNA: TGTGCCAGCAGCCTAGGGTCCCTTTTTAAAGAGACCCAGTACTTC

V gene: TRBV9
J gene: TRBJ2-7
clone size: many
D gene: NA
CDR3 protein: CASSLADGSYEQYF
CDR3 DNA: TGTGCCAGCAGCCTTGCAGACGGCTCCTACGAGCAGTACTTC

V gene: TRBV9
J gene: TRBJ2-3
clone size: many
D gene: NA
CDR3 protein: CASSPRDPVNTQYF
CDR3 DNA: TGTGCCAGCAGCCCGCGGGACCCGGTAAATACGCAGTATTTT

V gene: TRBV9
J gene: TRBJ2-7
clone size: many
D gene: TRBD2
CDR3 protein: CASSVGATSGLLDEQYF
CDR3 DNA: TGTGCCAGCAGCGTAGGGGCAACTAGCGGTCTTTTGGACGAGCAGTACTTC

V gene: TRBV9
J gene: TRBJ2-1
clone size: many
D gene: NA
CDR3 protein: CASRPFGRPAGEQFF
CDR3 DNA: TGTGCCAGCCGACCCTTTGGACGGCCGGCGGGTGAGCAGTTCTTC

V gene: TRBV9
J gene: TRBJ2-1
clone size: many
D gene: TRBD2
CDR3 protein: CASSVAASGSVYEQFF
CDR3 DNA: TGTGCCAGCAGCGTAGCAGCTAGCGGGAGTGTCTATGAGCAGTTCTTC

V gene: TRBV9
J gene: TRBJ2-7
clone size: many
D gene: NA
CDR3 protein: CASSVGGGHSEQYF
CDR3 DNA: TGTGCCAGCAGCGTAGGTGGGGGGCATAGTGAGCAGTACTTC

V gene: TRBV9
J gene: TRBJ2-2
clone size: many
D gene: TRBD2
CDR3 protein: CASSVGLAGSWTGELFF
CDR3 DNA: TGTGCCAGCAGCGTAGGACTAGCGGGGTCGTGGACCGGGGAGCTGTTTTTT

V gene: TRBV9
J gene: TRBJ1-2
clone size: many
D gene: NA
CDR3 protein: CASSPRGAYGYTF
CDR3 DNA: TGTGCCAGCAGCCCTCGGGGAGCTTATGGCTACACCTTC

V gene: TRBV9
J gene: TRBJ2-1
clone size: many
D gene: NA
CDR3 protein: CASSGSGWNEQFF
CDR3 DNA: TGTGCCAGCAGCGGAAGTGGGTGGAATGAGCAGTTCTTC

V gene: TRBV9
J gene: TRBJ1-2
clone size: many
D gene: NA
CDR3 protein: CASSVGGYGYTF
CDR3 DNA: TGTGCCAGCAGCGTAGGAGGATATGGCTACACCTTC

V gene: TRBV9
J gene: TRBJ1-5
clone size: many
D gene: NA
CDR3 protein: CASSVGVTATGQPQHF
CDR3 DNA: TGTGCCAGCAGCGTAGGGGTGACGGCGACGGGTCAGCCCCAGCATTTT

V gene: TRBV9
J gene: TRBJ2-7
clone size: many
D gene: NA
CDR3 protein: CASSVDRGYEQYF
CDR3 DNA: TGTGCCAGCAGCGTAGATCGGGGGTACGAGCAGTACTTC

V gene: TRBV9
J gene: TRBJ1-1
clone size: many
D gene: TRBD1
CDR3 protein: CASSHSWDRVDTEAFF
CDR3 DNA: TGTGCCAGCAGTCACAGTTGGGACAGGGTAGACACTGAAGCTTTCTTT

V gene: TRBV9
J gene: TRBJ2-3
clone size: many
D gene: NA
CDR3 protein: CASTTDFRTDTQYF
CDR3 DNA: TGTGCCAGCACCACGGACTTCCGCACAGATACGCAGTATTTT

V gene: TRBV9
J gene: TRBJ2-7
clone size: many
D gene: TRBD2
CDR3 protein: CASSKGLASSYEQYF
CDR3 DNA: TGTGCCAGCAGCAAGGGACTAGCGAGCTCCTACGAGCAGTACTTC

V gene: TRBV9
J gene: TRBJ2-7
clone size: many
D gene: NA
CDR3 protein: CASSASGVNEQYF
CDR3 DNA: TGTGCCAGCAGCGCCTCGGGAGTCAACGAGCAGTACTTC

V gene: TRBV10-3
J gene: TRBJ2-7
clone size: medium-sized
D gene: TRBD2
CDR3 protein: CAISESVVGEREVEQYF
CDR3 DNA: TGTGCCATCAGTGAGTCGGTGGTGGGGGAGCGGGAGGTCGAGCAGTACTTC

V gene: TRBV9
J gene: TRBJ2-7
clone size: many
D gene: TRBD2
CDR3 protein: CASSVTSGRAYEQYF
CDR3 DNA: TGTGCCAGCAGCGTTACTAGCGGGAGGGCCTACGAGCAGTACTTC

V gene: TRBV9
J gene: TRBJ2-3
clone size: many
D gene: TRBD1
CDR3 protein: CASSVWGQRGSSDTQYF
CDR3 DNA: TGTGCCAGCAGCGTATGGGGACAGCGAGGGTCGAGCGATACGCAGTATTTT

V gene: TRBV9
J gene: TRBJ2-2
clone size: many
D gene: TRBD1
CDR3 protein: CASSVAGTGAIGELFF
CDR3 DNA: TGTGCCAGCAGCGTAGCCGGGACAGGGGCTATCGGGGAGCTGTTTTTT

V gene: TRBV9
J gene: TRBJ2-5
clone size: many
D gene: TRBD1
CDR3 protein: CASSDRQGGIGETQYF
CDR3 DNA: TGTGCCAGCAGCGACCGACAGGGTGGAATCGGGGAGACCCAGTACTTC

V gene: TRBV9
J gene: TRBJ2-1
clone size: many
D gene: NA
CDR3 protein: CASSTGTLEYNEQFF
CDR3 DNA: TGTGCCAGCAGCACCGGGACTTTAGAGTACAATGAGCAGTTCTTC

V gene: TRBV9
J gene: TRBJ2-4
clone size: many
D gene: NA
CDR3 protein: CASSGYGAPKNIQYF
CDR3 DNA: TGTGCCAGCAGCGGCTACGGTGCACCGAAAAACATTCAGTACTTC

V gene: TRBV9
J gene: TRBJ1-1
clone size: many
D gene: NA
CDR3 protein: CASSKTSGNTEAFF
CDR3 DNA: TGTGCCAGCAGTAAAACAAGTGGGAACACTGAAGCTTTCTTT

V gene: TRBV9
J gene: TRBJ2-3
clone size: many
D gene: TRBD2
CDR3 protein: CASSVTLGLASDTQYF
CDR3 DNA: TGTGCCAGCAGCGTAACCCTCGGACTAGCTTCAGATACGCAGTATTTT

V gene: TRBV9
J gene: TRBJ2-5
clone size: many
D gene: NA
CDR3 protein: CASSVGSVYQETQYF
CDR3 DNA: TGTGCCAGCAGCGTAGGTAGCGTCTACCAAGAGACCCAGTACTTC

V gene: TRBV9
J gene: TRBJ1-2
clone size: many
D gene: TRBD1
CDR3 protein: CASSVRTGDGYTF
CDR3 DNA: TGTGCCAGCAGCGTTAGGACAGGGGATGGCTACACCTTC

V gene: TRBV9
J gene: TRBJ1-1
clone size: many
D gene: NA
CDR3 protein: CASSVEPAGSTEAFF
CDR3 DNA: TGTGCCAGCAGCGTAGAACCGGCAGGATCCACTGAAGCTTTCTTT

V gene: TRBV9
J gene: TRBJ1-1
clone size: many
D gene: NA
CDR3 protein: CASSVEDTEAFF
CDR3 DNA: TGTGCCAGCAGCGTAGAAGACACTGAAGCTTTCTTT

V gene: TRBV9
J gene: TRBJ2-6
clone size: NA
D gene: NA
CDR3 protein: CASSLFSGANVLTF
CDR3 DNA: TGTGCCAGCAGCCTTTTCTCTGGGGCCAACGTCCTGACTTTC

V gene: TRBV9
J gene: TRBJ1-1
clone size: many
D gene: NA
CDR3 protein: CASSPLQTNTEAFF
CDR3 DNA: TGTGCCAGCAGCCCCCTCCAGACGAACACTGAAGCTTTCTTT

V gene: TRBV9
J gene: TRBJ2-5
clone size: many
D gene: TRBD2
CDR3 protein: CASAYSPAGQETQYF
CDR3 DNA: TGTGCCAGCGCATACTCCCCAGCGGGGCAAGAGACCCAGTACTTC

V gene: TRBV9
J gene: TRBJ1-1
clone size: many
D gene: NA
CDR3 protein: CASSVTGGGRAFF
CDR3 DNA: TGTGCCAGCAGCGTAACTGGAGGCGGTCGGGCTTTCTTT

V gene: TRBV9
J gene: TRBJ2-3
clone size: few
D gene: TRBD2
CDR3 protein: CASSGGGSATDTQYF
CDR3 DNA: TGTGCCAGCAGCGGGGGAGGGAGCGCTACAGATACGCAGTATTTT

V gene: TRBV9
J gene: TRBJ2-6
clone size: NA
D gene: NA
CDR3 protein: CASSVEAWGPRSGANVLTF
CDR3 DNA: TGTGCCAGCAGCGTAGAGGCGTGGGGCCCCCGGTCTGGGGCCAACGTCCTGACTTTC

V gene: TRBV9
J gene: TRBJ2-2
clone size: many
D gene: NA
CDR3 protein: CASSSGPELFF
CDR3 DNA: TGTGCCAGCAGCAGCGGGCCTGAGCTGTTTTTT